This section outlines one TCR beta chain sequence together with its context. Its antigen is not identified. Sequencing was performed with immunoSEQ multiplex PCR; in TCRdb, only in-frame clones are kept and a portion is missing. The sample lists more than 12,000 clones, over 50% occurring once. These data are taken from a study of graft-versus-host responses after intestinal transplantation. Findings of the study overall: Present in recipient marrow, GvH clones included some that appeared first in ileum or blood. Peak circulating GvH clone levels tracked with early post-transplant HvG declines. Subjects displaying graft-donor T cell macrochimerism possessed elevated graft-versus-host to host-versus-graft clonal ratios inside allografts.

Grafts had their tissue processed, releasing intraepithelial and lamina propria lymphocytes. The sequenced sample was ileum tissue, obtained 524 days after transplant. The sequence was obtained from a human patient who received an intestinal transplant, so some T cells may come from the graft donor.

CDR3 nucleotide sequence: TGTGCCAGCTCCCGGGGGATCCAACCATCTGATACGCAGTATTTT. It is translated as CASSRGIQPSDTQYF. V usage is TRBV9 and J usage is TRBJ2-3; D is possibly TRBD2 (6 bases). The V gene's germline CDR1 is SGDLS and CDR2 YYNGEE. The V end lost 7 bases, the J end lost 6 bases, and 21 bases lay between the germline ends. CDR3 size: 15 residues.